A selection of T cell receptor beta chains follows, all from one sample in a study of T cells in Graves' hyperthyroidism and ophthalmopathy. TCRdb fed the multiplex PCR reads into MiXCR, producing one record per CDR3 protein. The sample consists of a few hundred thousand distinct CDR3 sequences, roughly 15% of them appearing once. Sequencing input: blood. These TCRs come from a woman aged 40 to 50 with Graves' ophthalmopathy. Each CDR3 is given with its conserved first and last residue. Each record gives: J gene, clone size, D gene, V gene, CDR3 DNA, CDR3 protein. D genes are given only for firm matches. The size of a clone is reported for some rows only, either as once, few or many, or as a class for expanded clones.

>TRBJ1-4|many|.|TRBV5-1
TGCGCCAGCAGCTTGGGACCTGGGTTCCAGGAAAAACTGTTTTTT
CASSLGPGFQEKLFF
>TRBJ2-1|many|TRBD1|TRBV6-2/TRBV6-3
TGTGCCAGCAGTTACTCGGGGGAATACAGGGGCCATGAGCAGTTCTTC
CASSYSGEYRGHEQFF
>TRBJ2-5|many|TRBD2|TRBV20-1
TGCAGTGCTATCGGGGGCGGGAGGGGAATCCAAGAGACCCAGTACTTC
CSAIGGGRGIQETQYF
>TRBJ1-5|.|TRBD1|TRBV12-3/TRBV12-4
TGTGCCAGCAGTTTATCCGGACAGGGAGGGCCCCAGCATTTT
CASSLSGQGGPQHF
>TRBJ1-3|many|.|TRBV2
TGTGCCAGCAGGAAAGTTGAAAACACCATATATTTT
CASRKVENTIYF
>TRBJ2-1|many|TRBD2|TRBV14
TGTGCCAGCAGCCCCCTGACTAGCGTCGGGTACAATGAGCAGTTCTTC
CASSPLTSVGYNEQFF
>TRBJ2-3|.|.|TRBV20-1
TGCAGTGCTAGAGACCCCTTCGAAGATACGCAGTATTTT
CSARDPFEDTQYF
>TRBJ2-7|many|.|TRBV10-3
TGTGCCATCAGTCCGGTGGATCGCGGCGAGCAGTACTTC
CAISPVDRGEQYF
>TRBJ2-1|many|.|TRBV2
TGTGCCAGCAGGGCTAGCGACTACAATGAGCAGTTCTTC
CASRASDYNEQFF
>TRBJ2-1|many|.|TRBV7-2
TGTGCCAGCAGCATACTAGCCGAGCAGTTCTTC
CASSILAEQFF
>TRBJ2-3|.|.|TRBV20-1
TGCAGTGCTAGAGATGTTGCGGGGCGATCCACAGATACGCAGTATTTT
CSARDVAGRSTDTQYF
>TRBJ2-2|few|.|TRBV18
TGTGCCAGCGCGCCCCCGAACACCGGGGAGCTGTTTTTT
CASAPPNTGELFF
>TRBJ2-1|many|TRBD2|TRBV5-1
TGCGCCAGCAGCTTCATGACTAGCGGGACCTACAATGAGCAGTTCTTC
CASSFMTSGTYNEQFF
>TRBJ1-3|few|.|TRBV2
TGTGCCAGCAGTGAAGGATCACTCTCTGGAAACACCATATATTTT
CASSEGSLSGNTIYF
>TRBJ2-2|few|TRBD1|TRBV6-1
TGTGCCAGCAGTGAAGGGCAGGGGGCGTACACCGGGGAGCTGTTTTTT
CASSEGQGAYTGELFF
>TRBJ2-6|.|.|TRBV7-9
TGCGCCAGCAGCCTCATCTCTGGGGCCAACGTCCTGACTTTC
CASSLISGANVLTF
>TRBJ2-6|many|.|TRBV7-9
TGTGCCAGCAGCTCACTACAGGGTCCCTCTGGGGCCAACGTCCTGACTTTC
CASSSLQGPSGANVLTF
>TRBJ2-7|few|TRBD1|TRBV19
TGTGCCAGTAGTGCACCGGGACAGGCCTCCTACGAGCAGTACTTC
CASSAPGQASYEQYF
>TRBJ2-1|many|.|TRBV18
TGTGCCAGCTCACCAACGGGGGCTAACTACAATGAGCAGTTCTTC
CASSPTGANYNEQFF
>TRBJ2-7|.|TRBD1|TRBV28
TGTGCCAGCGTCGACAGGGATCTCTACGAGCAGTACTTC
CASVDRDLYEQYF
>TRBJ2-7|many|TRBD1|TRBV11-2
TGTGCCAGCAGCTTAGGACAGGGTAGGTCCTACGAGCAGTACTTC
CASSLGQGRSYEQYF
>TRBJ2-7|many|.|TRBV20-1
TGCAGTGCTAGAGATGCCCTGGCGGCGGGGTACGAGCAGTACTTC
CSARDALAAGYEQYF
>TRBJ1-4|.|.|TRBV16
TGTGCCAGCAGCCAATCACAGCTTAATGAAAAACTGTTTTTT
CASSQSQLNEKLFF
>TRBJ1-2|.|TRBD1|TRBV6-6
TGTGCCAGCAGTTACTCCGGACAGGGATATGGCTACACCTTC
CASSYSGQGYGYTF
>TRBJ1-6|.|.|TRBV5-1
TGCGCCAGCAGCTTGGTCGCCAGGGAGTATAATTCACCCCTCCACTTT
CASSLVAREYNSPLHF
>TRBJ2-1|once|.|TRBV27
TGTGCCAGCAGTTTTGACCGACCCCGGGGCACCTACAATAAGCAGTTCTTC
CASSFDRPRGTYNKQFF
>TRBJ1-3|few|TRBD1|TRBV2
TGTGCCACCTCGGGACAGGGATCCGGAAACACCATATATTTT
CATSGQGSGNTIYF
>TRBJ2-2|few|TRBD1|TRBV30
TGTGCCTGCGAGACAGGGGGCGCATCCACCGGGGAGCTGTTTTTT
CACETGGASTGELFF